The clone carrying this T cell receptor beta chain was detected a few times. Its target is unknown. This sample is part of a study of T cells in Graves' hyperthyroidism and ophthalmopathy. Overall study findings and caveats: Among thyroid clonotypes expanded above 0.001, most also appeared in blood.

The definition of stable Graves' hyperthyroidism was no ophthalmopathy progression within 18 months. Together with thyroid ultrasound, orbital computed tomography, serum thyroxine and TRAb, clinical symptoms were used for diagnoses. Germline V CDR1 and CDR2: KGHDR, SFDVKD. The length of the CDR3 is 13 residues. Between the trimmed V and J ends, which lost 9 bases and 1 base, there was a span of 11 bases. From RNA transcripts, TCR beta CDR3 regions were amplified. First-round RT-PCR with HTBI primers amplified the TCR CDR3 region. A single record per CDR3 protein comes from TCRdb applying MiXCR to the multiplex PCR reads. The data hold 500,000 to 700,000 distinct CDR3 sequences, with approximately 16% observed a single time.

This clonotype was obtained from a woman under 30 with Graves' hyperthyroidism. The chain recombines TRBV24-1 with TRBJ2-5; no firm D call. Sequenced sample: blood. DNA for the CDR3: TGTGCCACCGGGCTGGGCCCCCAAGAGACCCAGTACTTC. Translating gives CATGLGPQETQYF.